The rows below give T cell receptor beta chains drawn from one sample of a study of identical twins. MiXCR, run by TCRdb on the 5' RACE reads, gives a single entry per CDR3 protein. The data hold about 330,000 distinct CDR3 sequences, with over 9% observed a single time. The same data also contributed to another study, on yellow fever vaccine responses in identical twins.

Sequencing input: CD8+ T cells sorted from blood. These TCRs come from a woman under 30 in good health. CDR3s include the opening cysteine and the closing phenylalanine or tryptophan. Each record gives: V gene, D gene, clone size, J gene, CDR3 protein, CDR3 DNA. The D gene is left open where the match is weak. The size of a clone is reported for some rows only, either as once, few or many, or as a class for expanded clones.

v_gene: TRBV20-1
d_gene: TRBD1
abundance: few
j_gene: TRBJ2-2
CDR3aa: CCARDLETGHAGELFF
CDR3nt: TGCTGTGCTAGAGATCTGGAGACAGGGCACGCCGGGGAGCTGTTTTTT

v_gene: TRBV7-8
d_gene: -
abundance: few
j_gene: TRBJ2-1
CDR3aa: CASSFQGGTLVYNEQFF
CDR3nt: TGTGCCAGCAGTTTTCAGGGCGGGACCTTAGTGTACAATGAGCAGTTCTTC

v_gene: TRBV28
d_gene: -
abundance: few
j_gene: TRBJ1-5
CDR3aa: CASSVTGNQPQHF
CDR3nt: TGTGCCAGCAGTGTCACAGGGAATCAGCCCCAGCATTTT

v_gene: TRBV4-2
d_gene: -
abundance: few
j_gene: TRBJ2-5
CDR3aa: CASSQDWQGTRYQETQYF
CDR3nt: TGTGCCAGCAGCCAAGATTGGCAGGGGACCCGGTACCAAGAGACCCAGTACTTC

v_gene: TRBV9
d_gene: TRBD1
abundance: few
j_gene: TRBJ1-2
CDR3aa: CASSGQGWYGYTF
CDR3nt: TGTGCCAGCAGCGGACAGGGGTGGTATGGCTACACCTTC

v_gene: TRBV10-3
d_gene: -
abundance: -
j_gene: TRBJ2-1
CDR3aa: CAISVVGPYNEQFF
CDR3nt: TGTGCCATCAGTGTGGTGGGACCCTACAATGAGCAGTTCTTC

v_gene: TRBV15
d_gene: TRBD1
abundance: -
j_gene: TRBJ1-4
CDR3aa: CATSSTYRGNEKLFF
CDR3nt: TGTGCCACCAGCAGCACTTACAGGGGAAATGAAAAACTGTTTTTT

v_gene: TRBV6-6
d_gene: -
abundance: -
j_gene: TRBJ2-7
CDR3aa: CASSYVGSEQYF
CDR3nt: TGTGCCAGCAGTTACGTGGGGTCCGAGCAGTACTTC

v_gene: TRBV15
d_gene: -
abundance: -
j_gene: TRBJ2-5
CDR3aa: CATSRDMGQETQYF
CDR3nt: TGTGCCACCAGCAGAGATATGGGGCAAGAGACCCAGTACTTC

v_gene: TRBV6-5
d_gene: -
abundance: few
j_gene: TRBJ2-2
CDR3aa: CASSYSRVGQVNTGELFF
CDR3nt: TGTGCCAGCAGTTATTCCCGAGTCGGGCAGGTGAACACCGGGGAGCTGTTTTTT

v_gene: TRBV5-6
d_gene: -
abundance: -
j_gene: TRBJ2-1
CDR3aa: CASSQGPTGLIYNEQFF
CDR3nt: TGTGCCAGCAGCCAGGGGCCAACAGGGTTGATCTACAATGAGCAGTTCTTC

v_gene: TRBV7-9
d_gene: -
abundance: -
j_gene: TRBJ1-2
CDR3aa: CASSPVGGGNYGYTF
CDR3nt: TGTGCCAGCAGTCCAGTTGGGGGAGGTAACTATGGCTACACCTTC

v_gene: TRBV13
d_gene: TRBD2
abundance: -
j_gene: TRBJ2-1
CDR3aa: CASSSGLAGVYNEQFF
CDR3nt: TGTGCCAGCAGCTCCGGACTAGCGGGAGTCTACAATGAGCAGTTCTTC

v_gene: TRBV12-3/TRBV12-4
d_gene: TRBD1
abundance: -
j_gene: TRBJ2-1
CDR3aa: CASSFFEGANEQFF
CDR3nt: TGTGCCAGCAGTTTTTTCGAGGGGGCTAATGAGCAGTTCTTC

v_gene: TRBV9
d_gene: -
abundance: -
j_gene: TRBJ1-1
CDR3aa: CASSVVGELEAFF
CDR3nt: TGTGCCAGCAGCGTAGTGGGGGAGCTAGAAGCTTTCTTT

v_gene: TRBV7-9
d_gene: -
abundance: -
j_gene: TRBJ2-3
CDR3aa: CASSLSGDTDTQYF
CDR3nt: TGTGCCAGCAGCTTATCGGGGGACACAGATACGCAGTATTTT

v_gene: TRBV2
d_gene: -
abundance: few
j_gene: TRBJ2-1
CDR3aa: CAIHGDTYNEQFF
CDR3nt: TGTGCCATACACGGGGACACCTACAATGAGCAGTTCTTC

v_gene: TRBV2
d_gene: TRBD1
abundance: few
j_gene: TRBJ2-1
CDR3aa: CASSDVGQGAYSYYNEQFF
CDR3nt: TGTGCCAGCAGTGATGTAGGACAGGGGGCCTACTCTTACTACAATGAGCAGTTCTTC

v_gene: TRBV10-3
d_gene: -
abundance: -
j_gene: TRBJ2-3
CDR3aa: CTLSLTLGTILSSTDTQYF
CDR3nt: TGTACCCTCAGTTTAACCCTCGGGACAATCCTCTCTAGCACAGATACGCAGTATTTT

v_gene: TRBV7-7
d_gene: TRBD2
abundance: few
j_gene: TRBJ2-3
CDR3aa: CASSLGRGRADTQYF
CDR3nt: TGTGCCAGCAGCTTAGGTCGCGGGAGGGCAGATACGCAGTATTTT

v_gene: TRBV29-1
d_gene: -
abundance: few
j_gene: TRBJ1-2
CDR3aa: CSVLYDRFSYGYTF
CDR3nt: TGCAGCGTTTTGTATGACAGGTTTTCCTATGGCTACACCTTC

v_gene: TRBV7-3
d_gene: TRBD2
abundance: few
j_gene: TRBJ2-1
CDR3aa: CASSPASGRPFPYNEQFF
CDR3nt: TGTGCCAGCAGCCCCGCTAGCGGGAGGCCCTTCCCCTACAATGAGCAGTTCTTC

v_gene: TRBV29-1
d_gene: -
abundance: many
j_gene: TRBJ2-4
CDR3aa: CSVEGAKNIQYF
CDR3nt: TGCAGCGTTGAAGGAGCCAAAAACATTCAGTACTTC

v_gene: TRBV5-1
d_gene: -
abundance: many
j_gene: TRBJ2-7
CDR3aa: CASTRGQGYEQYF
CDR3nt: TGCGCCAGCACCCGGGGGCAGGGTTACGAGCAGTACTTC

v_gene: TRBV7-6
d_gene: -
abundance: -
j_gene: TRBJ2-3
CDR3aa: CASSPRGGSTDTQYF
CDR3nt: TGTGCCAGCAGCCCAAGGGGGGGCAGCACAGATACGCAGTATTTT

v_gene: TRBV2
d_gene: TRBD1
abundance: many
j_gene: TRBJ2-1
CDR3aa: CARRTGVNEQFF
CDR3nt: TGTGCCAGGAGGACAGGGGTGAATGAGCAGTTCTTC

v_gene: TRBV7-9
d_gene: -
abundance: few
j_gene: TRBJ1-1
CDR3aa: CASSLEADVTEAFF
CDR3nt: TGTGCCAGCAGCTTAGAGGCAGATGTCACTGAAGCTTTCTTT

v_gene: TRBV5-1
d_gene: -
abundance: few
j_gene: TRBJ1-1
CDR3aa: CASSFGPVDLNTEAFF
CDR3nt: TGCGCCAGCAGCTTTGGTCCGGTCGACTTGAACACTGAAGCTTTCTTT

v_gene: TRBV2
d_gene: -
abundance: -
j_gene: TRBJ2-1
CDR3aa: CASEGDWSSYNEQFF
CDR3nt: TGTGCCAGCGAGGGGGACTGGAGCTCCTACAATGAGCAGTTCTTC

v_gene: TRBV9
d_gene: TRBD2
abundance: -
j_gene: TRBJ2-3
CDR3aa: CASSVPKPSGRTTDTQYF
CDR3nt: TGTGCCAGCAGCGTACCAAAACCTAGCGGGAGGACAACAGATACGCAGTATTTT

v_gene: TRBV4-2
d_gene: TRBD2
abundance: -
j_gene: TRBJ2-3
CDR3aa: CASSPPGLAGRTDTQYF
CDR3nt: TGTGCCAGCAGCCCCCCAGGACTAGCGGGGAGGACAGATACGCAGTATTTT

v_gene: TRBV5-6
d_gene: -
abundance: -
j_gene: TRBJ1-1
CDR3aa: CAMSAGVGWNTEAFF
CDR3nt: TGTGCCATGAGCGCCGGGGTGGGGTGGAACACTGAAGCTTTCTTT

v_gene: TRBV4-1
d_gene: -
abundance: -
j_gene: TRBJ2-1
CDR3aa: CASSQDEVAVYNEQFF
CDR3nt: TGCGCCAGCAGCCAAGATGAAGTAGCAGTCTACAATGAGCAGTTCTTC

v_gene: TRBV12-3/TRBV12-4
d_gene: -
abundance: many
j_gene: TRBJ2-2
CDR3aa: CASRVFAGELFF
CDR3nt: TGTGCCAGCAGAGTATTCGCTGGGGAGCTGTTTTTT

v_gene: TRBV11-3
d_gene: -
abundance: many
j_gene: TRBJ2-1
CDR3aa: CASSLAGGDEQFF
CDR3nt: TGTGCCAGCAGCTTAGCCGGAGGGGATGAGCAGTTCTTC

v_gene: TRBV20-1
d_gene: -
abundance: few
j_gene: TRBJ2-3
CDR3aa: CSARDGRDSTDTQYF
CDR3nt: TGCAGTGCTAGAGACGGGCGGGACAGCACAGATACGCAGTATTTT

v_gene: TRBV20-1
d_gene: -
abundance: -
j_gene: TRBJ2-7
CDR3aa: CSARDTVYRASYEQYF
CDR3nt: TGCAGTGCTAGAGACACCGTCTACAGGGCCTCCTACGAGCAGTACTTC

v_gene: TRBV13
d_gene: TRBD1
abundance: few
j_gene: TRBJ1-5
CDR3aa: CASSLGTGVQPQHF
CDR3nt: TGTGCCAGCAGCCTCGGGACAGGGGTTCAGCCCCAGCATTTT

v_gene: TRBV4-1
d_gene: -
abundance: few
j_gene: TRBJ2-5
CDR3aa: CASSQERVPQETQYF
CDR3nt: TGCGCCAGCAGCCAAGAACGGGTGCCTCAAGAGACCCAGTACTTC

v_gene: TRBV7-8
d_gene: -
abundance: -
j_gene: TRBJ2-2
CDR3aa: CASSPNRDWTGELFF
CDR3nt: TGTGCCAGCAGCCCCAACAGGGATTGGACCGGGGAGCTGTTTTTT

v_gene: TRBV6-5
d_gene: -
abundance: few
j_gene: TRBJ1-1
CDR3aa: CASSYSSNRRMNTEAFF
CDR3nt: TGTGCCAGCAGTTACTCGTCTAACAGGAGGATGAACACTGAAGCTTTCTTT

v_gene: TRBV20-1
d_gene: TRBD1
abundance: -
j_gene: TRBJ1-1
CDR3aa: CSARDRGLNTEAFF
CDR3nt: TGCAGTGCTAGGGACAGGGGCCTGAACACTGAAGCTTTCTTT

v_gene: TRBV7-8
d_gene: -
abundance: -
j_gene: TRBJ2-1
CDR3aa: CASSLVMGGAYNEQFF
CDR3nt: TGTGCCAGCAGCTTGGTCATGGGGGGAGCTTACAATGAGCAGTTCTTC

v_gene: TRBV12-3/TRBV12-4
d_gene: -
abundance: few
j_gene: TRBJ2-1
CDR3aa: CASSLHSGNEQFF
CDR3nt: TGTGCCAGCAGCCTTCATTCGGGCAATGAGCAGTTCTTC

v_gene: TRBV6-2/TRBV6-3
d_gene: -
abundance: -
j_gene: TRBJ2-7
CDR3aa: CASSYGTISYEQYF
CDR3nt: TGTGCCAGCAGTTACGGGACGATCTCCTACGAGCAGTACTTC

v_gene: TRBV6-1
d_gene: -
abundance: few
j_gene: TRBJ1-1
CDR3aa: CASSPFPGQSNTEAFF
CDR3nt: TGTGCCAGCAGCCCCTTCCCCGGGCAGTCGAACACTGAAGCTTTCTTT

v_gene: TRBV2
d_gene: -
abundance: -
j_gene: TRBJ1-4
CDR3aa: CASSEVDPHNEKLFF
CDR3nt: TGTGCCAGCAGTGAGGTGGACCCACATAATGAAAAACTGTTTTTT

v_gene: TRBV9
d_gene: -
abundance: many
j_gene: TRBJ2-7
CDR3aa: CASSPGGGGYEQYF
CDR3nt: TGTGCCAGCAGCCCGGGGGGCGGCGGCTACGAGCAGTACTTC

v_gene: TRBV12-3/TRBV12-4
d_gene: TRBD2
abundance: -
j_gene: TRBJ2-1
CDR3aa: CASSSSGRGDNEQFF
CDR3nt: TGTGCCAGCAGCTCGAGCGGGAGGGGGGACAATGAGCAGTTCTTC